The text below deals with one T cell receptor (beta chain). The data were obtained in a study of response to subunit inactivated influenza vaccine. TCRdb redid the calling of the RT-PCR reads with MiXCR, one entry per CDR3 protein. This table has more than 450,000 distinct CDR3 sequences, 11% appearing once. This CDR3 has 13 amino acids. The V gene's germline CDR1 is MNHNS and CDR2 SASEGT. J lost 10 bases, V lost 2 bases, and 5 bases had no gene match. These same records also appear under a second study, on T cells expressing NK-cell markers. This second study says: UMI-tagged 5'RACE template switching yielded the TCR beta cDNA.

The chain is built from TRBV6-1 and TRBJ2-1; 7 bases fit TRBD1. This receptor was obtained from a man aged 45-65 years who received an inactivated influenza vaccine. The input for sequencing was PBMCs from blood, taken on the day of vaccination. The CDR3 nucleotides are TGTGCCAGCAGTGAACACAGGGGTCGGGAGCAGTTCTTC. It translates to CASSEHRGREQFF.